The 32 T cell receptor beta chains presented below share a single source sample, sequenced in a study of T cells in Graves' hyperthyroidism and ophthalmopathy. TCR beta CDR3 region amplification was performed from RNA transcripts. Carried out on the TCR CDR3, a first-round RT-PCR used the HTBI primer set. One entry per CDR3 protein results from TCRdb running MiXCR on the multiplex PCR reads. This table has 550,000 to 800,000 distinct CDR3 sequences, around 15% appearing once. The sequenced material came from blood. All receptors come from a man younger than 35 with Graves' hyperthyroidism.

V usage is TRBV28 and J usage is TRBJ2-4, with 10 bases that match TRBD1. With V trimmed by 6 bases and J by 2 bases, 10 bases remained unmatched. The CDR3 runs 17 residues. Germline values: CDR1 MDHEN, CDR2 SYDVKM. Written as DNA, the CDR3 is TGTGCCAGCAGGGAGGGTGGGACAGGGGATTCCAAAAACATTCAGTACTTC. As protein: CASREGGTGDSKNIQYF.

This clonotype has just a few counts. V usage is TRBV9 and J usage is TRBJ2-1; TRBD2 might be the D (5 bases). The CDR3 is 15 amino acids. Germline values: CDR1 SGDLS, CDR2 YYNGEE. The germline V and J ends were trimmed by 2 bases and 0 bases, with 9 bases remaining between them. CDR3 residues: CASSVRASSYNEQFF. The CDR3, as DNA: TGTGCCAGCAGCGTGCGGGCGAGCTCCTACAATGAGCAGTTCTTC.

The chain recombines TRBV6-5 with TRBJ2-2; D unresolved. The CDR3 runs to 12 residues. Trimming left V 2 bases short and J 5 bases short, with 3 bases between. Germline V gene sequence: CDR1 MNHEY, CDR2 SVGAGI. DNA of the CDR3: TGTGCCAGCAGTTACCAGACCGGGGAGCTGTTTTTT. It yields the protein CASSYQTGELFF.

The table lists this clonotype with many counts. The V gene is TRBV27, the J gene TRBJ1-1; D gene ambiguous. V was trimmed by 5 bases and J by 0 bases, leaving 7 bases between them. The germline CDR1 and CDR2 sequences are MNHEY and SMNVEV (reference sequence). The CDR3 has 13 amino acids. CDR3 protein: CASSRAMNTEAFF. The DNA for the CDR3 is TGTGCCAGCAGTCGGGCTATGAACACTGAAGCTTTCTTT.

The V gene is TRBV6-2 or TRBV6-3, the J gene TRBJ2-7; D unresolved. Trimming pared 0 bases from V and 1 base from J, leaving 4 bases between. There are 13 residues in the CDR3. Germline V gives CDR1 MNHEY, CDR2 SVGEGT. The CDR3 protein is CASSYSTSYEQYF. As DNA, the CDR3 is TGTGCCAGCAGTTACTCGACTTCCTACGAGCAGTACTTC.

The CDR3 protein is CASSEGGGTRVGQFF. The DNA for the CDR3 is TGTGCCAGCAGTGAAGGGGGGGGGACTAGGGTGGGGCAGTTCTTC. J is TRBJ2-1 and V is TRBV6-1; 8 nucleotides match TRBD2. Germline assignment: CDR1 MNHNS and CDR2 SASEGT. There are 15 residues in the CDR3. The V gene end was trimmed by 1 base and the J gene end by 12 bases; junction bases not matched to a gene: 11.

This clonotype has a count of ten or more. The rearrangement joins TRBV20-1 to TRBJ2-7; no clear D. CDR3 length equals 14 residues. The germline gives CDR1 DFQATT, CDR2 SNEGSKA (reference sequence). V lost 3 bases and J lost 0, with 12 bases in between. This chain's CDR3 is CSASAGNSSYEQYF. The CDR3 DNA sequence: TGCAGTGCTAGCGCAGGCAATAGCTCCTACGAGCAGTACTTC.

This clonotype was seen more than once but under ten times. V usage is TRBV20-1 and J usage is TRBJ2-2; D perhaps matches TRBD2 (5 bases). This CDR3 comprises 12 residues. V lost 6 bases to trimming and J lost 5 bases, with 10 bases between them. The germline gives CDR1 DFQATT, CDR2 SNEGSKA (reference sequence). In nucleotides, the CDR3 is TGCAGTGCGACGACTATTACCGGGGAGCTGTTTTTT. It specifies CSATTITGELFF.

This clonotype was counted ten times or more. The CDR3 DNA is TGTGCCAGCAGTTACAGGGGGCGCGGCAATCAGCCCCAGCATTTT. It codes for CASSYRGRGNQPQHF. V and J are TRBV28 and TRBJ1-5; 9 nucleotides line up with TRBD1. Germline V gives CDR1 MDHEN, CDR2 SYDVKM. The CDR3 covers 15 residues. V lost 4 bases and J lost 2; bases outside the gene matches: 3.

About this clonotype itself: A clone one base away is much larger, so this may be a read error. J is TRBJ2-7 and V is TRBV6-4; D gene ambiguous. CDR1 is MRHNA and CDR2 is SNTAGT in the germline V gene. V dropped 3 bases and J dropped 0 bases, with 12 bases sitting between them. The CDR3 extends over 15 amino acids. Written as DNA, the CDR3 is TGTGCCAGCAGTGAAGAGCGTGGGTCCTCCTACGAGCAGTACTTC. Translated, it gives CASSEERGSSYEQYF.

The table lists this clonotype with many counts. The chain recombines TRBV20-1 with TRBJ2-1, with D uncertain. The CDR3 is 11 amino acids. V lost 1 base and J lost 9, with 7 bases in between. Germline V CDR1 and CDR2: DFQATT, SNEGSKA (reference sequence). The CDR3 region has the DNA TGCAGTGCTAGAGCCTGGGGTGAGCAGTTCTTC. Translating it yields CSARAWGEQFF.

This clonotype was found many times. V is TRBV28 and J is TRBJ2-7; 10 positions match TRBD2. The V gene end was trimmed by 6 bases and the J gene end by 2 bases; junction bases not matched to a gene: 4. The CDR3 is 14 residues long. From germline, CDR1 is MDHEN and CDR2 SYDVKM. The chain's CDR3 is CASRASGSPYEQYF. DNA of the CDR3: TGTGCCAGCAGAGCTAGCGGGAGCCCCTACGAGCAGTACTTC.

This clonotype has only a few counts. The chain has TRBV28 and TRBJ2-2; possibly TRBD2 for D (6 bases). The germline V gene encodes CDR1 MDHEN and CDR2 SYDVKM. V lost 8 bases, J lost 10 bases, and 14 bases lay in between. The CDR3 runs 12 residues. CDR3 protein: CASGIRRAELFF. Written as DNA, the CDR3 is TGTGCCAGCGGAATTAGGAGGGCGGAGCTGTTTTTT.

This clonotype was found many times. This chain connects TRBV20-1 to TRBJ2-1; D unresolved. V lost 0 bases, J lost 7 bases, and 4 bases lay in between. The CDR3 contains 11 residues. Per the germline V gene, CDR1 is DFQATT and CDR2 is SNEGSKA (reference sequence). The CDR3 sequence: CSARDPNEQFF. In DNA form, the CDR3 reads TGCAGTGCTAGAGATCCTAATGAGCAGTTCTTC.

This clonotype has at least ten counts. This chain links TRBV18 with TRBJ2-7, with a tentative D call TRBD2 (6 bases). V was trimmed by 5 bases and J by 7 bases, leaving 18 bases between them. The germline V gene encodes CDR1 KGHSH and CDR2 LQKENI. The CDR3 is 14 amino acids. This CDR3 reads CASSARDSRFEQYF. The CDR3 DNA reads TGTGCCAGCTCAGCAAGGGACTCCCGTTTTGAGCAGTACTTC.

This clonotype was observed at least ten times. This chain links TRBV7-2 with TRBJ2-5; tentative D call: TRBD2 (6 bases). V gave up 5 bases and J gave up 2 bases, with 15 bases separating them. This CDR3 spans 15 amino acids. Germline assignment: CDR1 SGHTA and CDR2 FQGNSA. The CDR3 DNA sequence: TGTGCCAGCAGCCCCCGGGAGAAGGGGCAAGAGACCCAGTACTTC. This gives the protein CASSPREKGQETQYF.

The table lists this clonotype with a few counts. This chain connects TRBV4-3 to TRBJ2-4, with D maybe TRBD1 (5 bases). The CDR3 consists of 14 residues. V lost 0 bases, J lost 5 bases, and 8 bases lay in between. CDR1 and CDR2 (germline): LGHNA, YSLEER. CDR3 loop: CASSQEPRENIQYF. The CDR3 DNA is TGCGCCAGCAGCCAAGAACCCAGGGAAAACATTCAGTACTTC.

This clonotype was picked up a small number of times. This chain links TRBV27 with TRBJ2-5, with 7 bases fitting TRBD1. CDR3 length equals 14 residues. Germline assignment: CDR1 MNHEY and CDR2 SMNVEV (reference sequence). Trimming cost V 5 bases and J 5 bases; bases outside gene matches: 8. CDR3 coding DNA: TGTGCCAGCAGTCCAACAGGGGAGCCGGAGACCCAGTACTTC. Its protein product is CASSPTGEPETQYF.

The rearrangement uses TRBV5-8 and TRBJ2-5; D remains ambiguous. Per the germline V gene, CDR1 is SGHTS and CDR2 is YDEGEE. The CDR3 is 15 amino acids. Trimming cost V 5 bases and J 5 bases, with 19 bases left between them. CDR3 protein: CASRLLGKMEETQYF. CDR3 sequence (DNA): TGTGCCAGCAGGCTCCTGGGGAAGATGGAGGAGACCCAGTACTTC.

In its sample, this clonotype was seen many times. The chain recombines TRBV6-5 with TRBJ1-1; TRBD1 might be the D (5 bases). Per germline, CDR1 MNHEY and CDR2 SVGAGI. This CDR3 is 15 amino acids long. Trimming removed 2 bases from V and 4 bases from J, with 14 bases in between. The CDR3 nucleotides are TGTGCCAGCAGTTACAGCGACAGCCTCTTCACTGAAGCTTTCTTT. Its translation: CASSYSDSLFTEAFF.

The rearrangement uses TRBV5-1 and TRBJ2-2; D tentatively fits TRBD1 or TRBD2 (5 bases each). The CDR3 length is 15 residues. Germline V CDR1 and CDR2: SGHRS, YFSETQ. Between the trimmed V and J ends, which lost 0 bases and 3 bases, there was a span of 9 bases. The CDR3, as DNA: TGCGCCAGCAGCTTGGACCCGGGGCACACCGGGGAGCTGTTTTTT. This encodes CASSLDPGHTGELFF. The variable domain in full, completed from reference TRBV5-1 and TRBJ2-2, reads KAGVTQTPRYLIKTRGQQVTLSCSPISGHRSVSWYQQTPGQGLQFLFEYFSETQRNKGNFPGRFSGRQFSNSRSEMNVSTLELGDSALYLCASSLDPGHTGELFFGEGSRLTVL.

V usage is TRBV30 and J usage is TRBJ2-7; TRBD2 matches 7 bases. Germline-derived CDR1 and CDR2 are GTSNPN and SVGIG (reference sequence). This CDR3 has 14 residues. Trimming cost V 2 bases and J 2 bases; bases outside gene matches: 6. The CDR3 DNA reads as TGTGCCTGGAGTAGGGAGGGAGGCACCTACGAGCAGTACTTC. Translation gives CAWSREGGTYEQYF.

This clonotype was observed at least ten times. The chain recombines TRBV3-1 with TRBJ2-1; D unclear. The germline gives CDR1 LGHDT, CDR2 YNNKEL (reference sequence). This CDR3 is built from 14 residues. Trimming pared 1 base from V and 6 bases from J, leaving 10 bases between. The CDR3 coding sequence is TGTGCCAGCAGCCAAGTCAATAGGCCCAATGAGCAGTTCTTC. It specifies CASSQVNRPNEQFF.

This clonotype was seen more than once but under ten times. DNA of the CDR3: TGTGCCAGCAGCTCCGGACTAGCGGGAGCTCAGCAGTACTTC. This encodes CASSSGLAGAQQYF. V usage is TRBV5-6 and J usage is TRBJ2-7, with TRBD2 matching over 13 bases. The CDR3 has 14 residues. Germline V lookup: CDR1 SGHDT, CDR2 YYEEEE. J gave up 8 bases and V 3 bases, and 5 bases lay outside the gene matches.

This clonotype was counted between two and nine times. V is TRBV5-1 and J is TRBJ1-6, with TRBD1 as a possible D gene (5 bases). Trimming took 4 bases from V and 9 from J, leaving 17 bases between them. The CDR3 is 15 amino acids. CDR1 and CDR2 from the germline V gene are SGHRS and YFSETQ. This chain's CDR3 is CASSTGDGELSPLHF. The CDR3, as DNA: TGCGCCAGCAGCACCGGGGACGGGGAACTTTCACCCCTCCACTTT. The variable domain in full, with the rest retrieved from reference TRBV5-1 and TRBJ1-6, is KAGVTQTPRYLIKTRGQQVTLSCSPISGHRSVSWYQQTPGQGLQFLFEYFSETQRNKGNFPGRFSGRQFSNSRSEMNVSTLELGDSALYLCASSTGDGELSPLHFGNGTRLTVT.

Ten or more counts support this clonotype. The chain combines TRBV5-1 with TRBJ2-3, with D possibly TRBD1 on 6 matching bases. CDR3 length: 17 residues. Trimming shortened V by 4 bases and J by 1 base, and 19 bases separated the two germline ends. Per germline, CDR1 SGHRS and CDR2 YFSETQ. The CDR3 protein is CASSLATQGRGTDTQYF. The DNA of the CDR3 is TGCGCCAGCAGCCTAGCCACTCAGGGGAGAGGCACAGATACGCAGTATTTT.

V gene TRBV20-1 combines with J gene TRBJ2-1; D gene uncertain. The CDR3 is 14 amino acids. Germline V gene lookup returns CDR1 DFQATT and CDR2 SNEGSKA (reference sequence). With 3 bases removed from V and 8 bases from J, the gap between germline ends came to 17 bases. This CDR3 is CSARLPGLLDEQFF. The CDR3 region has the DNA TGCAGTGCTAGGCTGCCGGGCCTCTTGGATGAGCAGTTCTTC.

V gene TRBV2 combines with J gene TRBJ2-2; TRBD1 agrees at 12 bases. Trimming at V came to 6 bases and at J to 6 bases, leaving 5 bases not matched to a gene. Germline-derived CDR1 and CDR2 are SNHLY and FYNNEI. The CDR3 totals 15 residues. As DNA, the CDR3 is TGTGCCAGCAGGGGGGACAGGGGGCGCCCCGGGGAGCTGTTTTTT. The encoded protein is CASRGDRGRPGELFF.

The chain recombines TRBV30 with TRBJ1-4; maybe TRBD1 (6 bases). Trimming shortened V by 4 bases and J by 7 bases, and 10 bases separated the two germline ends. The CDR3 is 12 residues long. Germline V lookup: CDR1 GTSNPN, CDR2 SVGIG (reference sequence). This chain's CDR3 is CAWNRAGEKLFF. For the CDR3, the DNA is TGTGCCTGGAACAGGGCCGGTGAAAAACTGTTTTTT. The full variable domain, in which reference TRBV30 and TRBJ1-4 provide the parts outside the CDR3, is SQTIHQWPATLVQPVGSPLSLECTVEGTSNPNLYWYRQAAGRGLQLLFYSVGIGQISSEVPQNLSASRPQDRQFILSSKKLLLSDSGFYLCAWNRAGEKLFFGSGTQLSVL.

This rearrangement joins TRBV6-2 or TRBV6-3 to TRBJ1-3; D perhaps matches TRBD1 (6 bases). V lost 2 bases and J lost 6, with 14 bases in between. CDR3 length equals 15 residues. CDR1 is MNHEY, CDR2 SVGEGT, per germline. CDR3 region: CASSYAFGQINTIYF. As DNA, the CDR3 is TGTGCCAGCAGTTACGCCTTCGGACAGATAAACACCATATATTTT.

The rearrangement joins TRBV30 to TRBJ2-1; D is perhaps TRBD1 or TRBD2 (6 bases each). Looked up from germline, CDR1 is GTSNPN and CDR2 is SVGIG (reference sequence). The V end was cut by 0 bases, the J end by 6 bases, with 27 bases between. The CDR3 is 19 residues long. CDR3 residues: CAWSVLAPGGGRTLNEQFF. The CDR3 bases are TGTGCCTGGAGTGTACTGGCGCCCGGGGGCGGCCGGACTCTCAATGAGCAGTTCTTC.

There are a few counts of this clonotype. This may stem from a read error, because a much larger clone lies one nucleotide away. This sequence joins TRBV10-3 and TRBJ2-5, with D possibly TRBD2 on 6 matching bases. The V gene's germline CDR1 is ENHRY and CDR2 SYGVKD. V was trimmed by 4 bases and J by 3 bases, leaving 12 bases between them. This CDR3 is built from 14 residues. The CDR3 sequence is CAISGASVKETQYF. Here the CDR3 DNA reads TGTGCCATCAGTGGGGCTAGCGTTAAAGAGACCCAGTACTTC.